The 21 T cell receptor beta chains listed next were all sequenced from one sample in a study of blood T cell repertoires in COVID-19. This table comes from immunoSEQ multiplex PCR, and its TCRdb copy is limited to in-frame clones, with some not included. This sample has 260,000 or so clones, with about 86% found just once. Material: peripheral blood. The receptors were gathered from an older man with acute or convalescent COVID-19.

V and J are TRBV5-1 and TRBJ2-1; D uncertain. The germline V gene encodes CDR1 SGHRS and CDR2 YFSETQ. Between the trimmed V and J ends, which lost 8 bases and 8 bases, there was a span of 20 bases. The CDR3 runs to 14 residues. CDR3 nucleotide sequence: TGCGCCAGTAATTACTACCGAATTGAGGATGAGCAGTTCTTC. This gives the protein CASNYYRIEDEQFF.

The chain couples TRBV6-5 to TRBJ2-5, with 8 bases fitting TRBD2. The CDR3 runs to 15 residues. The germline CDR1 and CDR2 sequences are MNHEY and SVGAGI. V was clipped by 5 bases and J by 1 base; unmatched bases: 6. The CDR3 DNA follows: TGTGCCAGCAGTACTTCTAGCGGGCTCCAAGAGACCCAGTACTTC. Encoded protein: CASSTSSGLQETQYF.

This clone was counted a single time. The CDR3 DNA sequence: TGTGCCAGTAGTATAGTACAGGGGGCAGGGGAGCAGTTCTTC. Its protein product is CASSIVQGAGEQFF. This chain connects TRBV19 to TRBJ2-1; TRBD1 matches 9 bases. V lost 1 base and J lost 10; bases outside the gene matches: 5. The CDR3 sequence is 14 residues long. Per the germline V gene, CDR1 is LNHDA and CDR2 is SQIVND (reference sequence).

The chain is built from TRBV30 and TRBJ2-2; TRBD1 aligns across 10 bases. Germline V gene data show CDR1 as GTSNPN and CDR2 as SVGIG (reference sequence). The CDR3 is 14 amino acids. V lost 8 bases and J lost 6; bases outside the gene matches: 9. The CDR3 loop is CARRGTGEAGELFF. For the CDR3, the DNA is TGTGCCCGACGTGGGACAGGGGAAGCCGGGGAGCTGTTTTTT.

The chain uses TRBV6-5 and TRBJ1-5, with TRBD1 as a possible D gene (6 bases). Germline V gene lookup returns CDR1 MNHEY and CDR2 SVGAGI. V lost 3 bases to trimming and J lost 5 bases, with 14 bases between them. This CDR3 is built from 15 residues. The CDR3: CASSYGQSRDQPQHF. Here the CDR3 DNA reads TGTGCCAGCAGTTATGGACAGTCAAGGGATCAGCCCCAGCATTTT.

The J gene is TRBJ2-3, the V gene TRBV28; D is perhaps TRBD1 (6 bases). Trimming stripped 7 bases from V and 2 bases from J, with 16 bases between. The CDR3 covers 15 residues. Germline-derived CDR1 and CDR2 are MDHEN and SYDVKM. Here the CDR3 reads CASKWGQEITDTQYF. The CDR3 DNA is TGTGCCAGCAAATGGGGGCAGGAGATCACAGATACGCAGTATTTT.

This sequence joins TRBV30 and TRBJ2-7; 7 bases map to TRBD1. The CDR3 is 15 amino acids. Germline trimming cut 2 bases from V and 2 bases from J; bases unmatched to any gene: 9. Germline-derived CDR1 and CDR2 are GTSNPN and SVGIG (reference sequence). The CDR3 is CAWSIGTDLAYEQYF. CDR3 in DNA: TGTGCCTGGAGTATTGGGACAGACCTAGCCTACGAGCAGTACTTC.

The chain recombines TRBV5-1 with TRBJ1-4; 10 positions match TRBD1. Trimming at V came to 3 bases and at J to 8 bases, leaving 4 bases not matched to a gene. The CDR3 runs 14 residues. Germline V lookup: CDR1 SGHRS, CDR2 YFSETQ. The CDR3 DNA reads TGCGCCAGCAGCTGGACAGGGGGAGGAGAAAAACTGTTTTTT. This gives the protein CASSWTGGGEKLFF.

The chain uses TRBV2 and TRBJ1-1; no reliable D call. With 0 bases removed from V and 10 bases from J, the gap between germline ends came to 15 bases. The germline V gene encodes CDR1 SNHLY and CDR2 FYNNEI. The CDR3 loop spans 14 amino acids. For the CDR3, the DNA is TGTGCCAGCAGTGAAGCGCTGTCTTCCTCGGTAGCTTTCTTT. Amino acid sequence: CASSEALSSSVAFF.

CDR3 coding DNA: TGTGCCAGCAGCTTAAACAGGGTGAGGGAGCAGTACTTC. As protein: CASSLNRVREQYF. The chain couples TRBV11-3 to TRBJ2-7, with D possibly matching TRBD1 (6 bases). The germline V gene encodes CDR1 SGHNT and CDR2 YENEEA. The CDR3 is 13 residues long. The germline V and J ends were trimmed by 2 bases and 7 bases, with 12 bases remaining between them.

This sequence joins TRBV5-1 and TRBJ2-3; the D is unclear. CDR1 and CDR2 (germline): SGHRS, YFSETQ. CDR3 length: 14 amino acids. The V end was cut by 4 bases, the J end by 4 bases, with 13 bases between. The CDR3 nucleotides are TGCGCCAGCAGCCTGTCACCGGGTGCAGATACGCAGTATTTT. Amino acids: CASSLSPGADTQYF.

This clone showed up just a few times. The gene calls are TRBV18 and TRBJ2-3; 11 bases are shared with TRBD2. Germline CDR1 and CDR2: KGHSH and LQKENI. The J segment lost 7 bases and the V segment lost 3 bases, leaving 3 bases of the junction unmatched. The CDR3 runs 14 residues. The CDR3 protein is CASSPGTSGYTQYF. The DNA of the CDR3 is TGTGCCAGCTCACCCGGGACTAGCGGATATACGCAGTATTTT.

This chain joins TRBV19 and TRBJ1-4; possible D gene TRBD1, 6 bases. Germline V gene sequence: CDR1 LNHDA, CDR2 SQIVND (reference sequence). The ends were cut back, 6 bases at V and 6 bases at J, with 20 bases in the middle. This CDR3 has 16 residues. For the CDR3, the DNA is TGTGCCAGTAGCCGGTTTTCGGGGGGCCGAGATGAAAAACTGTTTTTT. As protein: CASSRFSGGRDEKLFF.

The count of this clone is one. The chain recombines TRBV18 with TRBJ2-1, with 9 bases aligning to TRBD2. Looked up from germline, CDR1 is KGHSH and CDR2 is LQKENI. The length of the CDR3 is 15 residues. The V and J ends lost 4 bases and 2 bases, in that order; junction bases with no gene match: 3. In nucleotides, the CDR3 is TGTGCCAGCTCACTACTAGCGGGCACCTACAATGAGCAGTTCTTC. This encodes CASSLLAGTYNEQFF. Supplemented by reference TRBV18 and TRBJ2-1, the full variable domain reads NAGVMQNPRHLVRRRGQEARLRCSPMKGHSHVYWYRQLPEEGLKFMVYLQKENIIDESGMPKERFSAEFPKEGPSILRIQQVVRGDSAAYFCASSLLAGTYNEQFFGPGTRLTVL.

By share, this clone counts as large (0.1 to 1%). This CDR3 reads CSVEVWDSRYNEQFF. The CDR3 nucleotides are TGCAGCGTTGAAGTTTGGGACTCACGCTACAATGAGCAGTTCTTC. The chain couples TRBV29-1 to TRBJ2-1; possibly TRBD2 for D (6 bases). Trimming stripped 1 base from V and 3 bases from J, with 13 bases between. The CDR3 consists of 15 residues. Germline V CDR1 and CDR2: SQVTM, ANQGSEA.

This clone is a singleton in its sample. V usage is TRBV5-6 and J usage is TRBJ2-1; 13 nucleotides match TRBD2. The length of the CDR3 is 16 residues. Trimming took 1 base from V and 9 from J; bases not matched to a gene: 7. CDR1 is SGHDT and CDR2 is YYEEEE in the germline V gene. The CDR3 spells CASSLSSGLAGFEQFF. In DNA form, the CDR3 reads TGTGCCAGCAGCTTGTCATCGGGACTAGCGGGGTTTGAGCAGTTCTTC. The complete variable domain, with remaining parts taken from reference TRBV5-6 and TRBJ2-1, reads DAGVTQSPTHLIKTRGQQVTLRCSPKSGHDTVSWYQQALGQGPQFIFQYYEEEERQRGNFPDRFSGHQFPNYSSELNVNALLLGDSALYLCASSLSSGLAGFEQFFGPGTRLTVL.

The V and J genes are TRBV19 and TRBJ1-2; TRBD1 agrees at 10 bases. V shed 5 bases and J 5 bases; nucleotides not matched to a gene: 5. CDR3 size: 14 residues. Germline values: CDR1 LNHDA, CDR2 SQIVND (reference sequence). The CDR3 DNA follows: TGTGCCAGTAGTCTGGGGACAGGGGTGTATGGCTACACCTTC. Translated, it gives CASSLGTGVYGYTF.

CDR3 loop: CASTGGETFNTGELFF. The CDR3 nucleotides are TGTGCCAGCACCGGGGGGGAGACATTTAACACCGGGGAGCTGTTTTTT. V is TRBV11-2 and J is TRBJ2-2, with 8 bases matching TRBD2. Germline V gene lookup returns CDR1 SGHAT and CDR2 FQNNGV. This CDR3 is built from 16 residues. V was pared by 7 bases and J by 2 bases, with 9 bases of the junction left unmatched. Filled out from reference TRBV11-2 and TRBJ2-2, the complete variable domain reads EAGVAQSPRYKIIEKRQSVAFWCNPISGHATLYWYQQILGQGPKLLIQFQNNGVVDDSQLPKDRFSAERLKGVDSTLKIQPAKLEDSAVYLCASTGGETFNTGELFFGEGSRLTVL.

This clone was counted once. The V call is TRBV9, the J call TRBJ2-5, with TRBD2 matching 10 bases. This CDR3 spans 15 amino acids. Per the germline V gene, CDR1 is SGDLS and CDR2 is YYNGEE. The V gene end was trimmed by 2 bases and the J gene end by 5 bases; junction bases not matched to a gene: 6. CDR3 DNA sequence: TGTGCCAGCAGCGTGAGCGGGAGGGCCTTTGAGACCCAGTACTTC. Amino acids: CASSVSGRAFETQYF.

This clone has a single count. The rearrangement links TRBV5-4 to TRBJ2-7; 9 positions agree with TRBD1. This CDR3 region has 16 residues. The J segment lost 2 bases and the V segment lost 4 bases, leaving 10 bases of the junction unmatched. Germline values: CDR1 SGHNT, CDR2 YYREEE (reference sequence). For the CDR3, the DNA is TGTGCCAGCAGCGAGAATTTTAGGGACAGGGCCTACGAGCAGTACTTC. It specifies CASSENFRDRAYEQYF.

The gene calls are TRBV5-4 and TRBJ1-1, with 7 bases that match TRBD1. Trimming took 1 base from V and 4 from J; bases not matched to a gene: 1. Germline V gives CDR1 SGHNT, CDR2 YYREEE (reference sequence). The CDR3 runs to 13 residues. This CDR3 is CASSLTGVTEAFF. DNA for the CDR3: TGTGCCAGCAGCTTGACAGGGGTCACTGAAGCTTTCTTT.